This T cell receptor (beta chain) was identified in a study of blood T cell repertoires in COVID-19 (dated by TCRdb to about 2020). Context from the whole study: Samples covering the acute and convalescent phases of COVID-19 were provided by collaborators in the United States, Italy and Spain. The material from the prospective study consisted of cDNA or gDNA derived from T cells, B-cell-depleted T cells, or PBMCs. The dataset comprised deeply sampled blood TCRbeta repertoires from subjects exposed to, actively infected with, or recovered from COVID-19. The repertoires were released in a freely available public database meant as a resource for research on the immune response to SARS-CoV-2. Samples were obtained from the ongoing ImmuneRACE study (first 160 participants) and from some 1,300 subjects provided by 6 global collaborators. A de-identified subject ID, COVID-19 status, age in years and sex were almost always included in the sample metadata. Where HLA class I and class II types were available, the types were taken from metadata supplied by the sample provider, not from assay-based typing.

The immunoSEQ Assay, a bias-controlled multiplex PCR, was used to amplify TCRbeta CDR3 regions from genomic DNA. The published analysis was carried out like this. Within the assay, amplification of reference gene primers was used to estimate how many nucleated cells each sample contained. To quantify the absolute abundance of each unique TCRbeta CDR3 rearrangement, sequence reads were collapsed and filtered. For each sample, productive Simpson clonality was calculated as the square root of Simpson's diversity index over productive rearrangements. TCRdb's version of the immuneACCESS table is confined to in-frame rearrangements and falls short of the full clone set. An unresolved V gene accounts for under half of the shortfall where checked; the remainder is of unknown origin. That table furnishes V, J and clone size, whereas the DNA furnished D and trimming. The sample table contains 290,000 or so clones; only one count was recorded for around 90% of them. The ten largest clones represent over 3.5% of the sample.

Notes on this clone: Its antigen is not yet known. No base quality values were provided; no much bigger clone lies one nucleotide off.

Here is what the overall study found, with its caveats: Clinical and demographic metadata were provided uncurated, with the amount varying by source and participant.

Participants in the prospective study were aged about 18 to 95 years, lived in 24 United States geographic areas, and enrolled through a virtual design. In the prospective study, cohorts were assigned on the basis of participant-reported clinical history obtained from a screening survey and a study questionnaire. In the prospective study, mobile phlebotomists collected whole blood, serum and a nasopharyngeal or oropharyngeal swab from each participant. Additional blood draws and questionnaires over an approximately 2-month period could optionally be provided by prospective study participants. Before DNA extraction, prospective study blood samples were shipped either frozen or at room temperature. A distance of 7 bases separates the germline ends of V and J, which lose 0 bases and 1 base respectively. The germline V gene (reference sequence) sets CDR1 to LGHDT and CDR2 to YNNKEL. Reading from cysteine to phenylalanine, the CDR3 counts 15 amino acids. Here the CDR3 DNA is all that survives: 45 bases in frame from base 1.

This receptor was obtained from a young woman with acute COVID-19. The rearranged chain carries TRBV3-1 (or the pseudogene TRBV3-2) and TRBJ2-1; the D gene is perhaps TRBD2, on 6 matching bases. The sample consisted of PBMCs or T cells enriched from blood (not recorded which). The CDR3 protein is CASSQERGSYNEQFF. The DNA sequence is as follows: TGTGCCAGCAGCCAAGAACGGGGGTCCTACAATGAGCAGTTCTTC.